Listed below are T cell receptor beta chains from one sample, sequenced in a study of T cells in Graves' hyperthyroidism and ophthalmopathy. TCRdb used MiXCR to reprocess the multiplex PCR reads, holding one entry per CDR3 protein. The table records some 360,000 distinct CDR3 sequences, about a sixth of them present only once. The sequencing sample was made of blood. These receptors were taken from a woman in her thirties or forties with Graves' ophthalmopathy. Both conserved end residues are part of each CDR3. A D gene is named only where the DNA matches it firmly. Only part of the rows carry a size: once, few, many, or a class if the clone is expanded.

D gene,J gene,V gene,clone size,CDR3 protein,CDR3 DNA
TRBD1,TRBJ2-7,TRBV27,many,CASSFPGTGKGEQYF,TGTGCCAGCAGTTTCCCCGGGACAGGGAAAGGCGAGCAGTACTTC
.,TRBJ1-6,TRBV30,many,CACYSPLHF,TGTGCCTGTTATTCACCCCTCCACTTT
.,TRBJ1-1,TRBV5-1,many,CASKAPPGTEAFF,TGCGCCAGCAAGGCCCCCCCCGGCACTGAAGCTTTCTTT
TRBD2,TRBJ2-1,TRBV6-2/TRBV6-3,.,CANSYLKRDPYNEQFF,TGTGCCAACAGTTACTTAAAGCGGGATCCATACAATGAGCAGTTCTTC
TRBD1,TRBJ2-5,TRBV2,many,CASRGQQETQYF,TGTGCCAGCAGGGGACAGCAAGAGACCCAGTACTTC
.,TRBJ2-7,TRBV6-5,many,CASSYSGGASYEQYF,TGTGCCAGCAGTTACAGTGGGGGCGCTTCCTACGAGCAGTACTTC
TRBD1,TRBJ1-2,TRBV27,many,CASRGQGTYGYTF,TGTGCCAGCAGGGGACAGGGGACCTATGGCTACACCTTC
.,TRBJ1-6,TRBV28,many,CASSQQGFDSPLHF,TGTGCCAGCAGTCAGCAGGGTTTTGATTCACCCCTCCACTTT
.,TRBJ2-7,TRBV5-1,.,CASSFDEGNTYEQYF,TGCGCCAGCAGCTTTGACGAAGGAAATACCTACGAGCAGTACTTC
.,TRBJ2-7,TRBV5-1,many,CASSGDDGWSSYEQYF,TGCGCCAGCAGCGGAGATGACGGGTGGAGCTCCTACGAGCAGTACTTC
.,TRBJ2-5,TRBV2,many,CASNGGDGTQYF,TGTGCCAGCAACGGGGGCGACGGGACCCAGTACTTC
TRBD1,TRBJ1-1,TRBV18,many,CASSPIQGTNTEAFF,TGTGCCAGCTCACCGATACAGGGGACGAACACTGAAGCTTTCTTT
.,TRBJ1-1,TRBV11-2,many,CASSLVGLRDYSLNTEAFF,TGTGCCAGCAGCTTAGTAGGTCTCAGGGACTACTCCTTGAACACTGAAGCTTTCTTT
.,TRBJ1-2,TRBV2,many,CASSLDRRYGYTF,TGTGCCAGCAGTCTAGACAGGCGCTATGGCTACACCTTC
.,TRBJ2-7,TRBV19,many,CASNPGNGEQYF,TGTGCCAGTAATCCCGGGAACGGAGAGCAGTACTTC
.,TRBJ2-7,TRBV6-1,many,CASKRGGEQYF,TGTGCCAGCAAACGAGGGGGCGAGCAGTACTTC
TRBD2,TRBJ2-2,TRBV12-3/TRBV12-4,.,CASSRTSGSTGELFF,TGTGCCAGCAGTCGGACTAGCGGGAGCACCGGGGAGCTGTTTTTT
.,TRBJ1-2,TRBV20-1,.,CSAINPGDYGYTF,TGCAGTGCTATAAATCCAGGGGATTATGGCTACACCTTC
.,TRBJ1-2,TRBV28,many,CASGPPGAPAGYGYTF,TGTGCCAGCGGGCCGCCGGGGGCCCCTGCTGGCTATGGCTACACCTTC
TRBD2,TRBJ2-4,TRBV28,many,CASSLGTSGSPQYF,TGTGCCAGCAGTTTAGGGACTAGCGGGAGTCCTCAGTACTTC
.,TRBJ2-7,TRBV27,many,CASSLTRQPYEQYF,TGTGCCAGCAGTTTAACAAGGCAGCCTTACGAGCAGTACTTC
.,TRBJ1-5,TRBV28,many,CASTWGNQPQHF,TGTGCCAGCACCTGGGGAAATCAGCCCCAGCATTTT
.,TRBJ1-1,TRBV7-8,.,CASSHKNTGLNTEAFF,TGTGCCAGCAGCCACAAAAACACAGGGCTGAACACTGAAGCTTTCTTT
.,TRBJ2-7,TRBV28,many,CASSVTGPNFYEQYF,TGTGCCAGCAGTGTAACCGGGCCCAATTTCTACGAGCAGTACTTC
.,TRBJ2-7,TRBV7-2,many,CASSSLGGATTYEQYF,TGTGCCAGCAGCTCTCTTGGGGGAGCGACAACCTACGAGCAGTACTTC
.,TRBJ2-7,TRBV6-1,many,CASSEGAGEKAYEQYF,TGTGCCAGCAGTGAAGGAGCAGGGGAGAAAGCCTACGAGCAGTACTTC
.,TRBJ2-7,TRBV5-1,many,CASSFEGIDEQYF,TGCGCCAGCAGCTTTGAGGGGATCGACGAGCAGTACTTC
TRBD2,TRBJ2-7,TRBV28,many,CASTSPTSGKGGEQYF,TGTGCCAGCACTTCCCCGACTAGCGGAAAGGGGGGAGAGCAGTACTTC
.,TRBJ2-5,TRBV20-1,many,CSARFKRETQYF,TGCAGTGCTAGATTCAAAAGAGAGACCCAGTACTTC
.,TRBJ1-2,TRBV7-9,many,CASSSGLDSNYGYTF,TGTGCCAGCAGCTCAGGATTAGACAGCAACTATGGCTACACCTTC
.,TRBJ2-7,TRBV6-2/TRBV6-3,many,CASSYSGPTSYEQYF,TGTGCCAGCAGTTACTCGGGGCCTACGAGCTACGAGCAGTACTTC
TRBD2,TRBJ2-7,TRBV11-2,.,CASNDSPAGGQYF,TGTGCCAGCAACGATTCGCCAGCGGGAGGGCAGTACTTC
TRBD2,TRBJ2-3,TRBV6-1,many,CASSEAGGGGLAFDTQYF,TGTGCCAGCAGTGAAGCGGGTGGAGGGGGACTAGCGTTTGATACGCAGTATTTT
.,TRBJ1-1,TRBV6-2/TRBV6-3,many,CASSYSFTGNTEAFF,TGTGCCAGCAGTTACTCGTTTACAGGGAATACTGAAGCTTTCTTT
.,TRBJ2-2,TRBV25-1,many,CASGTDNTGELFF,TGTGCCAGCGGGACGGACAACACCGGGGAGCTGTTTTTT
.,TRBJ2-5,TRBV12-5,many,CASGSGGVVGTQYF,TGTGCTAGTGGTTCGGGTGGGGTGGTTGGGACCCAGTACTTC
TRBD1,TRBJ1-2,TRBV6-1,many,CASTEYGTAGGGYTF,TGTGCCAGCACTGAATACGGAACCGCAGGGGGCGGCTACACCTTC
.,TRBJ1-1,TRBV18,many,CASSPRPGATEAFF,TGTGCCAGCTCACCACGGCCGGGCGCCACTGAAGCTTTCTTT
.,TRBJ2-2,TRBV12-3/TRBV12-4,many,CASSLSASSLDTGELFF,TGTGCCAGCAGTTTAAGTGCGTCTAGCCTCGACACCGGGGAGCTGTTTTTT
.,TRBJ1-6,TRBV30,many,CAWSVGPSGEDSPLHF,TGTGCCTGGAGTGTAGGTCCGTCAGGGGAGGATTCACCCCTCCACTTT
.,TRBJ2-2,TRBV29-1,many,CSVEGVRTGELFF,TGCAGCGTTGAGGGAGTAAGGACCGGGGAGCTGTTTTTT
.,TRBJ1-1,TRBV3-1,many,CASSPFQGSEAFF,TGTGCCAGCAGCCCATTCCAGGGGTCTGAAGCTTTCTTT
TRBD1,TRBJ1-4,TRBV28,.,CASSDREGEKLFF,TGTGCCAGCAGCGACAGGGAGGGTGAAAAACTGTTTTTT
TRBD2,TRBJ2-2,TRBV11-1,.,CASSISGHLAGGELFF,TGTGCCAGCAGCATCTCCGGCCACTTAGCGGGCGGGGAGCTGTTTTTT
TRBD2,TRBJ2-5,TRBV7-2,many,CASSLFVLAGEEETQYF,TGTGCCAGCAGCTTATTTGTACTAGCGGGAGAGGAAGAGACCCAGTACTTC
.,TRBJ2-5,TRBV27,many,CASSLRGFGETQYF,TGTGCCAGCAGTTTACGGGGGTTCGGAGAGACCCAGTACTTC
.,TRBJ2-5,TRBV19,many,CASSPGQGMETQYF,TGTGCCAGTAGTCCAGGTCAGGGGATGGAGACCCAGTACTTC
TRBD1,TRBJ2-7,TRBV28,.,CASSSRQGSSYEQYF,TGTGCCAGCAGTTCAAGACAGGGGAGCTCCTACGAGCAGTACTTC
TRBD2,TRBJ2-7,TRBV28,many,CASSFPGLAGVEADEQYF,TGTGCCAGCAGTTTTCCGGGACTAGCGGGAGTGGAGGCGGACGAGCAGTACTTC
TRBD1,TRBJ1-5,TRBV27,many,CASSFRDSRNQPQHF,TGTGCCAGCAGTTTCCGGGACAGTCGCAATCAGCCCCAGCATTTT
.,TRBJ2-5,TRBV10-3,many,CAISTRNGEETQYF,TGTGCCATCAGCACTAGGAATGGGGAGGAGACCCAGTACTTC
.,TRBJ1-1,TRBV12-3/TRBV12-4,.,CASSFVANTEAFF,TGTGCCAGCAGTTTTGTGGCGAACACTGAAGCTTTCTTT
.,TRBJ1-5,TRBV2,many,CASHKGRSQPQHF,TGTGCCAGCCACAAGGGGCGATCCCAGCCCCAGCATTTT
.,TRBJ1-1,TRBV5-1,few,CASRASMNTEAFF,TGCGCCAGCAGGGCGAGCATGAACACTGAAGCTTTCTTT
.,TRBJ2-7,TRBV7-9,many,CASSSSGAHSYEQYF,TGTGCCAGCAGCAGTAGCGGAGCGCACTCCTACGAGCAGTACTTC